The clone carrying this T cell receptor beta chain was observed a single time. What it binds is unknown. The sample originates from a study of human thymus T cells. General study results and limits: Unrelated individuals had highly overlapping thymic repertoires, as reported in related research. Among thymic and blood repertoires, usage of V and J genes appeared biased.

Clones were sequenced by immunoSEQ multiplex PCR, and TCRdb holds only the in-frame ones, with some missing. The sample consists of fewer than 90,000 clones, just over 95% of them appearing once. In corrective heart surgery, resections were taken, and these provided the thymus tissue. Infants served as donors; they were healthy and Finnish and were having corrective surgery for congenital heart defects. CDR3 length: 16 residues. Germline trimming cut 4 bases from V and 0 bases from J; bases unmatched to any gene: 7. CDR1 SEHNR and CDR2 FQNEAQ come from the germline V gene (reference sequence). J is TRBJ2-3 and V is TRBV7-9; 7 nucleotides line up with TRBD2. Sequenced sample: thymus tissue. The receptor comes from a boy less than two years old with a congenital heart defect but otherwise immunologically healthy. The CDR3 DNA sequence: TGTGCCAGCAGCTACCGAGGTAGCGGGAGCACAGATACGCAGTATTTT. This encodes CASSYRGSGSTDTQYF.